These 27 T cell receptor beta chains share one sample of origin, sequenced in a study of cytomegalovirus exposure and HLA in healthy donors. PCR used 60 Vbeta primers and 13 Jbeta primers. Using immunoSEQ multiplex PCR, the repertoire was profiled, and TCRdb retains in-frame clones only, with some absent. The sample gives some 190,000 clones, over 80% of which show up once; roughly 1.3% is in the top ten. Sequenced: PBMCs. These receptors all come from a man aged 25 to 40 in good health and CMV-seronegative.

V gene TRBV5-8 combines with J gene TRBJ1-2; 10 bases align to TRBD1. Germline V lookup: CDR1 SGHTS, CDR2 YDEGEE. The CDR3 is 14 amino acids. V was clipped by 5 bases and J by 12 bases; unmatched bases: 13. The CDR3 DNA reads TGTGCCAGCAGAGGACGGGACAGGGGAGTATGTAACACCTTC. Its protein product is CASRGRDRGVCNTF.

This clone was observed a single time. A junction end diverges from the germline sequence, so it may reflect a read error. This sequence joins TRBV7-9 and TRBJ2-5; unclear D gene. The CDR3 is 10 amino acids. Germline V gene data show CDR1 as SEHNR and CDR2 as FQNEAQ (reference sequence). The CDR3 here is CSSSEETQYF. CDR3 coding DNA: TGTTCCAGCAGCGAGGAGACCCAGTACTTC.

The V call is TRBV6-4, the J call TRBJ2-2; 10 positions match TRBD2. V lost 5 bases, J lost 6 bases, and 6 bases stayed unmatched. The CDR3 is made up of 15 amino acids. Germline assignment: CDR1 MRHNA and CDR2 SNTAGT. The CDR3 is CASSPGLAESGELFF. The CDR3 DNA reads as TGTGCCAGCAGTCCTGGACTAGCGGAGTCCGGGGAGCTGTTTTTT.

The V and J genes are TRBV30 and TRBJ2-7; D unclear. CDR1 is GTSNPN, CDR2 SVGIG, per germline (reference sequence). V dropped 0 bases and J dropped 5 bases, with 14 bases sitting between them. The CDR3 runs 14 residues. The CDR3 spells CAWSVRLGSHEQYF. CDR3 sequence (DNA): TGTGCCTGGAGTGTACGGTTGGGCAGCCACGAGCAGTACTTC. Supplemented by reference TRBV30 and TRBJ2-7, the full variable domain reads SQTIHQWPATLVQPVGSPLSLECTVEGTSNPNLYWYRQAAGRGLQLLFYSVGIGQISSEVPQNLSASRPQDRQFILSSKKLLLSDSGFYLCAWSVRLGSHEQYFGPGTRLTVT.

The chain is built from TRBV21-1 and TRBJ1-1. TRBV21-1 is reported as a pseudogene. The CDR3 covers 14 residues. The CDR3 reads CASSKVGVRTEAFF. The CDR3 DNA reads TGTGCCAGCAGCAAAGTGGGAGTAAGAACTGAAGCTTTCTTT.

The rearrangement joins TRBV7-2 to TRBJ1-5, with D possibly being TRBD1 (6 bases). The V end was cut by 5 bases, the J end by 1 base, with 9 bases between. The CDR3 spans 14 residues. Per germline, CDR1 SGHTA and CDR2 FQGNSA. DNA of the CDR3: TGTGCCAGCAGCCCGAGGGGGAGCAATCAGCCCCAGCATTTT. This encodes CASSPRGSNQPQHF.

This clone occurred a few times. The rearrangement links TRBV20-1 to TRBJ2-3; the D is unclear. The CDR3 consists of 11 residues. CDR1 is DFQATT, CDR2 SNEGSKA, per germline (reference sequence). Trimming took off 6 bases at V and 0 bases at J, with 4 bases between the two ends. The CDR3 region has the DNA TGCAGTGCGAGGAGCACAGATACGCAGTATTTT. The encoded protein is CSARSTDTQYF.

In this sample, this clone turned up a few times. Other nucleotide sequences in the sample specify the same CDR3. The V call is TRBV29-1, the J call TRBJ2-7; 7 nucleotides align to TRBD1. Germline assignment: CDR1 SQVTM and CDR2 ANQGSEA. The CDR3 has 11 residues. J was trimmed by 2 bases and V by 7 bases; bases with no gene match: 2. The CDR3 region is CSGGTAYEQYF. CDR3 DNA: TGCAGCGGTGGGACAGCCTACGAGCAGTACTTC.

CDR3 in amino acids: CASRQENTGELFF. Written as DNA, the CDR3 is TGTGCCAGCAGGCAGGAAAACACCGGGGAGCTGTTTTTT. The chain has TRBV2 and TRBJ2-2; D is unclear. V shed 6 bases and J shed 2 bases, with 7 bases lying between them. The CDR3 runs 13 residues. Germline values: CDR1 SNHLY, CDR2 FYNNEI.

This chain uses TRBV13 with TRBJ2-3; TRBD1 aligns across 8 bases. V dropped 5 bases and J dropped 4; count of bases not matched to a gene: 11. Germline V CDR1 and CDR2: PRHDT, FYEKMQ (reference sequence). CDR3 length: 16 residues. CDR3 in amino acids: CASSVTGTGGPDTQYF. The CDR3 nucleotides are TGTGCCAGCAGCGTAACCGGGACAGGCGGACCAGATACGCAGTATTTT.

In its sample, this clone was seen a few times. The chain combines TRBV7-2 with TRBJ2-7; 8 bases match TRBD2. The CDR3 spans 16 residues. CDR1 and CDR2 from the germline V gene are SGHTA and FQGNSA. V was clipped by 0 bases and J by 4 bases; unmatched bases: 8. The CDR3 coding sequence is TGTGCCAGCAGCTTAGCGGACGGGAGGGCCGTTTACGAGCAGTACTTC. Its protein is CASSLADGRAVYEQYF.

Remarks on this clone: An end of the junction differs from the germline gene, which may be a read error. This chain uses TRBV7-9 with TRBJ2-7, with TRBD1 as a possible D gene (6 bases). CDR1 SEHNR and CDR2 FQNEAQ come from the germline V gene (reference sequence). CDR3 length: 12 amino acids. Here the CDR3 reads CSSSLDRREQYF. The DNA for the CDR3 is TGTTCCAGCAGCTTAGACAGGCGCGAGCAGTACTTC. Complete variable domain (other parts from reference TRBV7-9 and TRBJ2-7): DTGVSQNPRHKITKRGQNVTFRCDPISEHNRLYWYRQTLGQGPEFLTYFQNEAQLEKSRLLSDRFSAERPKGSFSTLEIQRTEQGDSAMYLCSSSLDRREQYFGPGTRLTVT.

The CDR3, as DNA: TGTGCCAGCAGCCGAGAACGGGAGACCCAGTACTTC. This translates into CASSRERETQYF. The chain couples TRBV5-4 to TRBJ2-5, with unresolved D. Germline CDR1 and CDR2: SGHNT and YYREEE (reference sequence). This CDR3 spans 12 amino acids. V lost 4 bases and J 5 bases, leaving 9 bases between the germline ends.

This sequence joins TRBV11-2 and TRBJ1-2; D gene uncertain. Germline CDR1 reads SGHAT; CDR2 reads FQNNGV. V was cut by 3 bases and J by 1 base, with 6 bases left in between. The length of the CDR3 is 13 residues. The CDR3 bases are TGTGCCAGCAGCTTCACAGATAACTATGGCTACACCTTC. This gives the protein CASSFTDNYGYTF.

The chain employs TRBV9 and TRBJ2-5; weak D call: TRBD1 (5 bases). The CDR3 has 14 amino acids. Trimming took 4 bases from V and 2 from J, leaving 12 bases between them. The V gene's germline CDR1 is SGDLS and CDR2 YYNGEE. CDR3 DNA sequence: TGTGCCAGCAGCCCCAGGGTAAAGCAAGAGACCCAGTACTTC. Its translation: CASSPRVKQETQYF.

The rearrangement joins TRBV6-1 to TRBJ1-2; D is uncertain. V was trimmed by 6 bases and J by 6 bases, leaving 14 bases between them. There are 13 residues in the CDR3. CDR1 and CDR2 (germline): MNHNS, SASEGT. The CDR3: CASRPEFRHGYTF. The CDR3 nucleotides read TGTGCCAGCAGGCCCGAGTTTCGTCATGGCTACACCTTC.

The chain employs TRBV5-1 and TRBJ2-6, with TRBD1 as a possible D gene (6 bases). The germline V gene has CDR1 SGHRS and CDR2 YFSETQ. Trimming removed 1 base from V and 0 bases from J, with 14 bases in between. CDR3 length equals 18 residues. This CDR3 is CASSLLGQSNSGANVLTF. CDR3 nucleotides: TGCGCCAGCAGCTTGTTAGGACAGAGCAACTCTGGGGCCAACGTCCTGACTTTC. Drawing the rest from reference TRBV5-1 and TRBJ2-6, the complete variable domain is KAGVTQTPRYLIKTRGQQVTLSCSPISGHRSVSWYQQTPGQGLQFLFEYFSETQRNKGNFPGRFSGRQFSNSRSEMNVSTLELGDSALYLCASSLLGQSNSGANVLTFGAGSRLTVL.

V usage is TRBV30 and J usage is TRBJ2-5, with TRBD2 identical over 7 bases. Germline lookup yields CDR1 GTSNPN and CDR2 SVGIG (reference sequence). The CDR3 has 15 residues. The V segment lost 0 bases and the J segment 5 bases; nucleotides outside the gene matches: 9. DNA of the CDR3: TGTGCCTGGAGTGTAAGTGGGAGGGCCGGGGAGACCCAGTACTTC. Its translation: CAWSVSGRAGETQYF. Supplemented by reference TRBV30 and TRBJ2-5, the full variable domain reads SQTIHQWPATLVQPVGSPLSLECTVEGTSNPNLYWYRQAAGRGLQLLFYSVGIGQISSEVPQNLSASRPQDRQFILSSKKLLLSDSGFYLCAWSVSGRAGETQYFGPGTRLLVL.

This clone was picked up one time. This chain's CDR3 is CASSLEVGRVSNQPQHF. The CDR3 DNA follows: TGTGCCAGCAGCTTGGAGGTTGGCAGGGTTAGCAATCAGCCCCAGCATTTT. V is TRBV5-5 and J is TRBJ1-5; the D gene is possibly TRBD1 (5 bases). V was cut by 0 bases and J by 0 bases, with 13 bases left in between. Germline V gene data show CDR1 as SGHKS and CDR2 as YYEKEE (reference sequence). The CDR3 runs to 17 residues.

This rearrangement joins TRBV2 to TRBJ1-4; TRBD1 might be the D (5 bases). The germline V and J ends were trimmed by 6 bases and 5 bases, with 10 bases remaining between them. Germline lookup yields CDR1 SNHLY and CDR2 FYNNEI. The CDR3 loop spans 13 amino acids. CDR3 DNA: TGTGCCAGCAGGGGGGAGGGAAATGAAAAACTGTTTTTT. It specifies CASRGEGNEKLFF.

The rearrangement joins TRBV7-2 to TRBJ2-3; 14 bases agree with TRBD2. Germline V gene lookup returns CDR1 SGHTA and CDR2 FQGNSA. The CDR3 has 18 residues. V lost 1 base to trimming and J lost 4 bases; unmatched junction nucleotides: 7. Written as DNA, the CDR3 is TGTGCCAGCAGCTTAGGACTAGCGGGAGGGCCCGGGGCAGATACGCAGTATTTT. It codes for CASSLGLAGGPGADTQYF.

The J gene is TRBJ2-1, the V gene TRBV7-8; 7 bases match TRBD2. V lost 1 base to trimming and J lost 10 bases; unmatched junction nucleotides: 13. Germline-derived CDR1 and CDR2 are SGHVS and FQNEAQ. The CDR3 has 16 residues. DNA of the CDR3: TGTGCCAGCAGCTTAGGCTCGACTAGCACCCACACGGAGCAGTTCTTC. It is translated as CASSLGSTSTHTEQFF.

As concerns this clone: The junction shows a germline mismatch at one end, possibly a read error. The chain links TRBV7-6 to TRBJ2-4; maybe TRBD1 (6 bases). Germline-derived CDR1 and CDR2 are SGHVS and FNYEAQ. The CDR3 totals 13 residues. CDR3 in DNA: TGTGCCAGCAGCTTAGGGGACAAAAACAGTCAGTACTTC. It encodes CASSLGDKNSQYF.

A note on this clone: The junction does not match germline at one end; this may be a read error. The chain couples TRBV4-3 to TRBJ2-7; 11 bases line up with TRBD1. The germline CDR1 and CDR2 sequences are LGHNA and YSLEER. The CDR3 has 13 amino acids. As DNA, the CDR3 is TGCGCCAGCAGCCAAAGCGGACAGGGGGCGCTTGTTTTC. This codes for CASSQSGQGALVF.

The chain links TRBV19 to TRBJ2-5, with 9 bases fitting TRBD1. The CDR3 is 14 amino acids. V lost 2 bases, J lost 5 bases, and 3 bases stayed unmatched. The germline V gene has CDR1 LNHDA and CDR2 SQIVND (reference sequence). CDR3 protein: CASSIHRGLETQYF. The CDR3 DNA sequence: TGTGCCAGTAGTATACACAGGGGGCTTGAGACCCAGTACTTC. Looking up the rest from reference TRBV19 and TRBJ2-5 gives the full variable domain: DGGITQSPKYLFRKEGQNVTLSCEQNLNHDAMYWYRQDPGQGLRLIYYSQIVNDFQKGDIAEGYSVSREKKESFPLTVTSAQKNPTAFYLCASSIHRGLETQYFGPGTRLLVL.

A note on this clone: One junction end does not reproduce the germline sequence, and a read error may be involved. In DNA, the CDR3 is TGTGCCAGCGGACGGGACAGCCGCCTCTCTGGGGCCAACGGCCTGACTTTC. It translates to CASGRDSRLSGANGLTF. The chain combines TRBV27 with TRBJ2-6, with 7 bases lining up with TRBD1. This CDR3 region has 17 residues. CDR1 and CDR2 (germline): MNHEY, SMNVEV (reference sequence).

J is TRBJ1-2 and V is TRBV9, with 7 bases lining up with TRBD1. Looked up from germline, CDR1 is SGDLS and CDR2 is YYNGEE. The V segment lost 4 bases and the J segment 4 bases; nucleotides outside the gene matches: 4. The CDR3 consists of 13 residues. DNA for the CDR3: TGTGCCAGCAGCTCAAGACAGGGCTATGGCTACACCTTC. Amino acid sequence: CASSSRQGYGYTF.